Each of the 20 T cell receptor beta chains below was sequenced from the same sample in a study of blood T cell repertoires in COVID-19. Method: immunoSEQ multiplex PCR; TCRdb's copy keeps in-frame clones and lacks some. This sample carries some 700,000 clones, approximately 90% of them seen once, and the ten largest clones take 0.2% to 0.3%. Material: peripheral blood. These receptor sequences come from a woman between 18 and 29 years old with acute or convalescent COVID-19.

Here the CDR3 reads CASSLADSNGYTF. CDR3 bases: TGTGCCAGCAGTTTGGCAGACTCCAATGGCTACACCTTC. The rearrangement joins TRBV12-3 or TRBV12-4 to TRBJ1-2; D uncertain. This CDR3 is built from 13 residues. Trimming cost V 3 bases and J 6 bases, with 11 bases left between them.

The chain employs TRBV12-5 and TRBJ1-2; D may be TRBD1 (5 bases). Germline V gene data show CDR1 as LGHNT and CDR2 as FRNRAP. The CDR3 has 15 amino acids. Trimming took 6 bases from V and 0 from J, leaving 14 bases between them. In DNA, the CDR3 is TGTGCTAGTGGCCGTATGGACAAAACTAACTATGGCTACACCTTC. It encodes CASGRMDKTNYGYTF.

The chain combines TRBV19 with TRBJ1-5, with 8 bases fitting TRBD1. Germline V lookup: CDR1 LNHDA, CDR2 SQIVND (reference sequence). The CDR3 has 15 amino acids. V gave up 6 bases and J gave up 6 bases; unmatched junction bases: 10. The CDR3: CASRGETGESQPQHF. In DNA form, the CDR3 reads TGTGCCAGTAGGGGGGAGACAGGGGAGAGTCAGCCCCAGCATTTT. The full variable domain, in which reference TRBV19 and TRBJ1-5 provide the parts outside the CDR3, is DGGITQSPKYLFRKEGQNVTLSCEQNLNHDAMYWYRQDPGQGLRLIYYSQIVNDFQKGDIAEGYSVSREKKESFPLTVTSAQKNPTAFYLCASRGETGESQPQHFGDGTRLSIL.

The chain combines TRBV15 with TRBJ1-5; 7 positions agree with TRBD1. Germline lookup yields CDR1 LNHNV and CDR2 YYDKDF (reference sequence). This CDR3 contains 16 residues. The V gene end was trimmed by 5 bases and the J gene end by 5 bases; junction bases not matched to a gene: 12. The DNA of the CDR3 is TGTGCCACCAGCGGCGACAGGGATCTTCCCTATCAGCCCCAGCATTTT. Translation gives CATSGDRDLPYQPQHF.

CDR3 in amino acids: CAYTTGLSTDTQYF. Here the CDR3 DNA reads TGTGCCTACACGACAGGGCTAAGCACAGATACGCAGTATTTT. J is TRBJ2-3 and V is TRBV5-8; TRBD1 matches at 7 bases. V lost 10 bases and J lost 0; bases outside the gene matches: 8. Germline CDR1 reads SGHTS; CDR2 reads YDEGEE. This CDR3 has 14 amino acids.

The chain combines TRBV19 with TRBJ1-3; D remains ambiguous. V dropped 6 bases and J dropped 6 bases, with 15 bases sitting between them. This CDR3 is 14 amino acids long. Germline lookup yields CDR1 LNHDA and CDR2 SQIVND (reference sequence). The CDR3 DNA reads TGTGCCAGTAGGTCAGGCCCGGCTGTAAACACCATATATTTT. It is translated as CASRSGPAVNTIYF.

The gene calls are TRBV4-1 and TRBJ2-7; 11 bases are a match to TRBD2. This CDR3 comprises 15 residues. With V trimmed by 2 bases and J by 1 base, 1 base remained unmatched. The germline V gene has CDR1 MGHRA and CDR2 YSYEKL. The CDR3 reads CASSQLAGGSYEQYF. The CDR3 DNA reads TGCGCCAGCAGCCAACTAGCGGGGGGATCCTACGAGCAGTACTTC.

The chain employs TRBV6-5 and TRBJ1-5, with 7 bases fitting TRBD1. Germline V CDR1 and CDR2: MNHEY, SVGAGI. The J segment lost 3 bases and the V segment lost 6 bases, leaving 8 bases of the junction unmatched. The CDR3 has 15 residues. The CDR3 coding sequence is TGTGCCAGCAGACGCGACAGGGACCCCAATCAGCCCCAGCATTTT. Translating gives CASRRDRDPNQPQHF.

This clone was seen a handful of times. The chain has TRBV11-2 and TRBJ1-2, with D perhaps TRBD1 (5 bases). The V end lost 6 bases, the J end lost 5 bases, and 10 bases lay between the germline ends. This CDR3 is built from 12 residues. Germline values: CDR1 SGHAT, CDR2 FQNNGV. CDR3 in amino acids: CASRGEEYGYTF. CDR3 DNA: TGTGCCAGCAGAGGGGAGGAATATGGCTACACCTTC.

This chain uses TRBV4-1 with TRBJ1-1; 7 nucleotides line up with TRBD1. The CDR3 is 14 amino acids. Germline values: CDR1 MGHRA, CDR2 YSYEKL. The J segment lost 3 bases and the V segment lost 1 base, leaving 2 bases of the junction unmatched. The CDR3 reads CASSQGTGYTEAFF. DNA of the CDR3: TGCGCCAGCAGCCAAGGGACAGGCTACACTGAAGCTTTCTTT.

The gene calls are TRBV27 and TRBJ1-1; weak D call: TRBD1 (5 bases). V dropped 10 bases and J dropped 1 base, with 10 bases sitting between them. Germline V gene lookup returns CDR1 MNHEY and CDR2 SMNVEV (reference sequence). This CDR3 region has 12 residues. CDR3 DNA sequence: TGTGCCACCCGGGGGGGGAACACTGAAGCTTTCTTT. Amino acid sequence: CATRGGNTEAFF.

V usage is TRBV6-6 and J usage is TRBJ2-7; 8 positions match TRBD1. Trimming took 6 bases from V and 3 from J; bases not matched to a gene: 4. The CDR3 sequence is 13 residues long. CDR1 is MNHNY and CDR2 is SVGAGI in the germline V gene (reference sequence). CDR3 in amino acids: CASSTGQDYEQYF. In DNA, the CDR3 is TGTGCCAGCAGCACGGGACAGGACTACGAGCAGTACTTC.

The chain has TRBV5-1 and TRBJ1-1; D possibly corresponds to TRBD1 (5 bases). Trimming removed 0 bases at V and 3 bases at J, with 15 bases between. This CDR3 is built from 16 residues. CDR1 is SGHRS, CDR2 YFSETQ, per germline. The CDR3 reads CASSLGGGGAYTEAFF. CDR3 sequence (DNA): TGCGCCAGCAGCTTGGGGGGCGGCGGGGCCTACACTGAAGCTTTCTTT.

The gene calls are TRBV3-1 (or the pseudogene TRBV3-2) and TRBJ1-2, with D hard to call. The CDR3 covers 12 residues. Germline V CDR1 and CDR2: LGHDT, YNNKEL (reference sequence). The V gene lost 0 bases and the J gene lost 12 bases, with 11 bases spanning the gap. CDR3 DNA sequence: TGTGCCAGCAGCCAAGAGGCCAGGCCAGACACCTTC. This encodes CASSQEARPDTF.

The rearrangement uses TRBV7-2 and TRBJ2-1; D gene unclear. V dropped 0 bases and J dropped 4 bases, with 13 bases sitting between them. Per the germline V gene, CDR1 is SGHTA and CDR2 is FQGNSA. The CDR3 is 16 amino acids. In nucleotides, the CDR3 is TGTGCCAGCAGCTTAGCGAGGATTCTCTCATACAATGAGCAGTTCTTC. Amino acids: CASSLARILSYNEQFF.

This chain connects TRBV27 to TRBJ1-6, with 7 positions matching TRBD1. Trimming cost V 5 bases and J 0 bases; bases outside gene matches: 7. The V gene's germline CDR1 is MNHEY and CDR2 SMNVEV (reference sequence). This CDR3 spans 17 amino acids. The CDR3 DNA sequence: TGTGCCAGCAGTGAAAGGACAGGCCTCTCCTATAATTCACCCCTCCACTTT. Translating it yields CASSERTGLSYNSPLHF.

The chain recombines TRBV7-8 with TRBJ2-1, with 11 positions matching TRBD1. The V gene end was trimmed by 1 base and the J gene end by 8 bases; junction bases not matched to a gene: 7. This CDR3 region has 16 residues. Germline-derived CDR1 and CDR2 are SGHVS and FQNEAQ. The DNA for the CDR3 is TGTGCCAGCAGCTTAGTGGACAGGGGGCCTTTCCATGAGCAGTTCTTC. Amino acid sequence: CASSLVDRGPFHEQFF.

The CDR3 loop is CASSRETEAFF. In nucleotides, the CDR3 is TGTGCCAGCAGCCGAGAGACTGAAGCTTTCTTT. The chain has TRBV11-2 and TRBJ1-1; D not certain. With 5 bases removed from V and 5 bases from J, the gap between germline ends came to 6 bases. The CDR3 contains 11 residues. The germline V gene has CDR1 SGHAT and CDR2 FQNNGV.

The chain uses TRBV27 and TRBJ1-2; TRBD1 is a possible D gene (5 bases). V was shortened by 8 bases and J by 1 base, with 14 bases between the two germline ends. The CDR3 runs 14 residues. The germline V gene encodes CDR1 MNHEY and CDR2 SMNVEV (reference sequence). CDR3 bases: TGTGCCAGCTCTGGGGGGGGGTTTAACTATGGCTACACCTTC. It is translated as CASSGGGFNYGYTF.

This chain joins TRBV4-2 and TRBJ2-1; D is ambiguous. This CDR3 contains 13 residues. The V gene lost 0 bases and the J gene lost 9 bases, with 9 bases spanning the gap. CDR1 and CDR2 (germline): LGHNA, YNFKEQ. Written as DNA, the CDR3 is TGTGCCAGCAGCCAAGAGCTAGATAGTGAGCAGTTCTTC. The encoded protein is CASSQELDSEQFF.